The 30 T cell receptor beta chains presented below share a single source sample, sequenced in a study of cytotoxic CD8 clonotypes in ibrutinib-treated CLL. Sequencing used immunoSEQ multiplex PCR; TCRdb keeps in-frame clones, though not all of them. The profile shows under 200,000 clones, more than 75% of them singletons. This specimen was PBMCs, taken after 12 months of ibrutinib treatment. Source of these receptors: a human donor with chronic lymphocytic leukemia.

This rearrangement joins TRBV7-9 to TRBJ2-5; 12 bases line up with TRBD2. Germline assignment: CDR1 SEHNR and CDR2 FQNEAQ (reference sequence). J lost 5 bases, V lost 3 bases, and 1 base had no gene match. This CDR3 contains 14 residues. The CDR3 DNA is TGTGCCAGCAGCTTGCTAGCGGGAGGGGAGACCCAGTACTTC. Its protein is CASSLLAGGETQYF.

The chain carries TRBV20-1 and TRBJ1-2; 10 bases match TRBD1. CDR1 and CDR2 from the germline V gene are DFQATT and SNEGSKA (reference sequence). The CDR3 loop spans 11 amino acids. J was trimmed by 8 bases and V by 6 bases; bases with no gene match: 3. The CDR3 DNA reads TGCAGTGCCTCGACAGGGGGCGGCTACACCTTC. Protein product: CSASTGGGYTF.

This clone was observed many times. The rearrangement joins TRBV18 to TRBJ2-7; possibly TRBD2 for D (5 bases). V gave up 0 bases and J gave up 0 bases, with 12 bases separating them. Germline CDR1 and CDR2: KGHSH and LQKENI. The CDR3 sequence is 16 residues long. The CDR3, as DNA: TGTGCCAGCTCACCACCTATACACACTAGCTCCTACGAGCAGTACTTC. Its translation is CASSPPIHTSSYEQYF.

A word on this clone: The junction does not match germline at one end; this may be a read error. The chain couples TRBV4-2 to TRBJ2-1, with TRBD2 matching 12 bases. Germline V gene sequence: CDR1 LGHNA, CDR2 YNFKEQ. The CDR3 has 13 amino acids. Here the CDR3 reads CASSQDRGLAGIF. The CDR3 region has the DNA TGTGCCAGCAGCCAAGATCGAGGACTAGCGGGAATCTTC.

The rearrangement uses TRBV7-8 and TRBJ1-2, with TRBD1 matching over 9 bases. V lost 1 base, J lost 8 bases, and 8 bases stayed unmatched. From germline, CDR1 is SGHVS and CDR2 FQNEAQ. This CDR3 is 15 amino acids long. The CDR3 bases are TGTGCCAGCAGCTTAGGGGACAGGGAGTCTATGGGCTACACCTTC. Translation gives CASSLGDRESMGYTF. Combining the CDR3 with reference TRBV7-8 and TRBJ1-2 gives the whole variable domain GAGVSQSPRYKVAKRGQDVALRCDPISGHVSLFWYQQALGQGPEFLTYFQNEAQLDKSGLPSDRFFAERPEGSVSTLKIQRTQQEDSAVYLCASSLGDRESMGYTFGSGTRLTVV.

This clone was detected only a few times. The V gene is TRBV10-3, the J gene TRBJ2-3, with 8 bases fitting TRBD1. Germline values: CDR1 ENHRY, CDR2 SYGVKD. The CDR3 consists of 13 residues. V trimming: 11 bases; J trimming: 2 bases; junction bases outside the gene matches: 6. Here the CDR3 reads CAAGQENTDTQYF. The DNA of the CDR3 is TGTGCCGCGGGACAGGAGAACACAGATACGCAGTATTTT.

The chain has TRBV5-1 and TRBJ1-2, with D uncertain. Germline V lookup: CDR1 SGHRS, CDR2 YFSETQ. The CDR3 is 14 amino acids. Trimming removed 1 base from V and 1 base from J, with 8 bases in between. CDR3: CASSLTGINYGYTF. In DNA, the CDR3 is TGCGCCAGCAGCTTGACCGGGATTAACTATGGCTACACCTTC.

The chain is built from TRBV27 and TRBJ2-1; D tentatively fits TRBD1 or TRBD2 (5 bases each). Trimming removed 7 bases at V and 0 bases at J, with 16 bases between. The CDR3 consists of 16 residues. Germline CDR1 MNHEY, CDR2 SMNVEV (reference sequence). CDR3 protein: CASTPAGTSSYNEQFF. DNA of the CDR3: TGTGCCAGCACCCCAGCCGGGACGAGCTCCTACAATGAGCAGTTCTTC.

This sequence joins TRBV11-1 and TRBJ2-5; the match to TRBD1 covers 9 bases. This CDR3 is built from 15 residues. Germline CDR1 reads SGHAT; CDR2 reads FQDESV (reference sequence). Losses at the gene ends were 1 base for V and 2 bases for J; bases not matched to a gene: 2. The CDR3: CASSLGTGDQETQYF. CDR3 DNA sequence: TGTGCCAGCAGCTTAGGGACAGGGGATCAAGAGACCCAGTACTTC.

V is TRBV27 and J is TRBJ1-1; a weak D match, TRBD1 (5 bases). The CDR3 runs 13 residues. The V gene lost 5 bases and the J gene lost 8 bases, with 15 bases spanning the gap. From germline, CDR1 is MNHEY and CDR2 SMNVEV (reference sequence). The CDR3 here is CASSPRDLREAFF. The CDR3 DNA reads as TGTGCCAGCAGTCCCCGGGACCTCAGAGAAGCTTTCTTT.

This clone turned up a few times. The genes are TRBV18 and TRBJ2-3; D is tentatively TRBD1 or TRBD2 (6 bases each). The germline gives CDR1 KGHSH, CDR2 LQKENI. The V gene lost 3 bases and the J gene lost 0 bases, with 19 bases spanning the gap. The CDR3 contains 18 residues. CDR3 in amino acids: CASSPTARGRRSTDTQYF. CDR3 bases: TGTGCCAGCTCACCTACGGCCCGGGGGCGCCGCAGCACAGATACGCAGTATTTT. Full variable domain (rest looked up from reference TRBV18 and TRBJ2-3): NAGVMQNPRHLVRRRGQEARLRCSPMKGHSHVYWYRQLPEEGLKFMVYLQKENIIDESGMPKERFSAEFPKEGPSILRIQQVVRGDSAAYFCASSPTARGRRSTDTQYFGPGTRLTVL.

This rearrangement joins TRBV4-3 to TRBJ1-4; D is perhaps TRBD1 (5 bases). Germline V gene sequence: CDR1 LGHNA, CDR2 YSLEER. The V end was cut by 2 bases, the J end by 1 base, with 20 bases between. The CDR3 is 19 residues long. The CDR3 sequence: CASSQSWILRGETNEKLFF. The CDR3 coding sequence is TGCGCCAGCAGCCAAAGCTGGATACTTCGAGGGGAAACTAATGAAAAACTGTTTTTT.

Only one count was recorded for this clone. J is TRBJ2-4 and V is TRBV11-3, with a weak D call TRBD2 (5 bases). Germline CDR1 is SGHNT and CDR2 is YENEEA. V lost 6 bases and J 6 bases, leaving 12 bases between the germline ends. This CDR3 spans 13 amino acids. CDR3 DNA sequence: TGTGCCAGCAGTCCAGGACTCGCAAACATTCAGTACTTC. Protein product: CASSPGLANIQYF.

The CDR3 sequence is CASSLASTRPNSPLHF. The CDR3 DNA is TGTGCCAGCAGCTTAGCGTCCACACGGCCGAATTCACCCCTCCACTTT. This chain links TRBV7-2 with TRBJ1-6; D gene ambiguous. The germline V and J ends were trimmed by 0 bases and 7 bases, with 13 bases remaining between them. From germline, CDR1 is SGHTA and CDR2 FQGNSA. CDR3 length equals 16 residues.

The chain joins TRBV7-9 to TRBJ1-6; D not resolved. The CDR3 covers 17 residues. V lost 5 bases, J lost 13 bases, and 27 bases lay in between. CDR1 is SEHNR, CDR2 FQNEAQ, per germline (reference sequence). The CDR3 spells CASSPSYSTPNSTPLHF. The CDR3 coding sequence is TGTGCCAGCAGCCCGAGTTACTCGACCCCAAATTCAACGCCCCTCCACTTT.

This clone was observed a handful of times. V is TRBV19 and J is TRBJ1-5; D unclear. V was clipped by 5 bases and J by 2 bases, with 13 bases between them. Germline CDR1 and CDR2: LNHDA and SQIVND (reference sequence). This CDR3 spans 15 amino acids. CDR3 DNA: TGTGCCAGTAGTTCGGGCAGTTATGGCAATCAGCCCCAGCATTTT. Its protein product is CASSSGSYGNQPQHF. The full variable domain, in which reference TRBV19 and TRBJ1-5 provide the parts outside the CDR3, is DGGITQSPKYLFRKEGQNVTLSCEQNLNHDAMYWYRQDPGQGLRLIYYSQIVNDFQKGDIAEGYSVSREKKESFPLTVTSAQKNPTAFYLCASSSGSYGNQPQHFGDGTRLSIL.

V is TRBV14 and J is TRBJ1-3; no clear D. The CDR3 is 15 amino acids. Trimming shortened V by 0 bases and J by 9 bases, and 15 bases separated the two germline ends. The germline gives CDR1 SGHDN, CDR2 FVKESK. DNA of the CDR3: TGTGCCAGCAGCCAAGATCTTGGAGGTTTGGGCACCATATATTTT. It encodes CASSQDLGGLGTIYF.

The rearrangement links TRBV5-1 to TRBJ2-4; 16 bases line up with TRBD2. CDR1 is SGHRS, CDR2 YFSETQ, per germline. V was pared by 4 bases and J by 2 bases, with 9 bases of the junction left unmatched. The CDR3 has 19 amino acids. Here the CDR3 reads CASSPNPGLAGGPKNIQYF. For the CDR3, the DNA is TGCGCCAGCAGCCCCAACCCGGGACTAGCGGGAGGGCCCAAAAACATTCAGTACTTC.

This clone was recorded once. CDR3 sequence: CASSLSYGGAGNEQFF. As DNA, the CDR3 is TGTGCCAGCAGTTTATCGTACGGGGGGGCCGGGAATGAGCAGTTCTTC. The chain combines TRBV28 with TRBJ2-1; TRBD2 matches at 8 bases. Per the germline V gene, CDR1 is MDHEN and CDR2 is SYDVKM. The CDR3 is 16 amino acids. The V gene end was trimmed by 1 base and the J gene end by 7 bases; junction bases not matched to a gene: 9.

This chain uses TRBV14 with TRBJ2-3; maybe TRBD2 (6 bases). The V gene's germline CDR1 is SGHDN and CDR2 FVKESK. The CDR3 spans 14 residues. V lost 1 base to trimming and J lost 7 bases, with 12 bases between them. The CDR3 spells CASSQGLVLHTQYF. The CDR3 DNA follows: TGTGCCAGCAGCCAAGGACTAGTTCTGCATACGCAGTATTTT.

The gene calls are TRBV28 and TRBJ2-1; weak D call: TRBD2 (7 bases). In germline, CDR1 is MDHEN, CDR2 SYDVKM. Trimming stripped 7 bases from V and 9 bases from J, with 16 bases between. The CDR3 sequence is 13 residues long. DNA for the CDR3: TGTGCCAGCAACCCGGGGGGAGGGGGTGAGCAGTTCTTC. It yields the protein CASNPGGGGEQFF.

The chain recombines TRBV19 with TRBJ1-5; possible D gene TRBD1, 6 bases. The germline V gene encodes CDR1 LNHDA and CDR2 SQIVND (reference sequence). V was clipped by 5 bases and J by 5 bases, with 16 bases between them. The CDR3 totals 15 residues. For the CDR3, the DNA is TGTGCCAGTAGTTCTTTTAGGGGGGGGCATCAGCCCCAGCATTTT. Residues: CASSSFRGGHQPQHF.

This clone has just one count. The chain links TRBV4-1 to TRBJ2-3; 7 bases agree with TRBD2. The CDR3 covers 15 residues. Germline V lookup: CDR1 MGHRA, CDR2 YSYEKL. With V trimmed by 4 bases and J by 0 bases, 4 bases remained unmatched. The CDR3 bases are TGCGCCAGCAGCCCCCTAGCGGTGAGCACAGATACGCAGTATTTT. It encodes CASSPLAVSTDTQYF.

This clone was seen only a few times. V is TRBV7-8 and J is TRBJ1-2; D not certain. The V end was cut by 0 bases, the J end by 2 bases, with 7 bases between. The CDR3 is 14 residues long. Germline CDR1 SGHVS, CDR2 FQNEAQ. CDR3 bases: TGTGCCAGCAGCTTAGCTAGGCGAAACTATGGCTACACCTTC. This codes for CASSLARRNYGYTF.

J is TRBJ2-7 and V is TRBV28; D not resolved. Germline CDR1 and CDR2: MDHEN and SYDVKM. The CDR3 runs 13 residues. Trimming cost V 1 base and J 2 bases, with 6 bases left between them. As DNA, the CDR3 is TGTGCCAGCAGTTTATCCTCCCCCTACGAGCAGTACTTC. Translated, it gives CASSLSSPYEQYF.

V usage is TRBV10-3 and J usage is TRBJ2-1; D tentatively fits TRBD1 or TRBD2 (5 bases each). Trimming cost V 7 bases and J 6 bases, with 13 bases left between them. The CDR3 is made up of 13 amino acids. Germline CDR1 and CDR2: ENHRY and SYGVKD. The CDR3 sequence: CAITTGGANEQFF. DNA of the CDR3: TGTGCCATCACCACTGGGGGTGCCAATGAGCAGTTCTTC.

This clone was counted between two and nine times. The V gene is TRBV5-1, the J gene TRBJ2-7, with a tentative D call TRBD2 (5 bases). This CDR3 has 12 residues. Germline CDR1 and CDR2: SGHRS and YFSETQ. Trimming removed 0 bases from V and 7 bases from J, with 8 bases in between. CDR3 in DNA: TGCGCCAGCAGCTTGGGACGGGATGAGCAGTACTTC. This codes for CASSLGRDEQYF.

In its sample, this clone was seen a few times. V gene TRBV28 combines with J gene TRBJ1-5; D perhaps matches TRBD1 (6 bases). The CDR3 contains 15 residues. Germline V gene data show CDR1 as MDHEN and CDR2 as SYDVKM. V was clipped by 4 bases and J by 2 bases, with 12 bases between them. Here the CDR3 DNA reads TGTGCCAGCAGTTGGCAGGGGAAGGGCAATCAGCCCCAGCATTTT. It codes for CASSWQGKGNQPQHF.

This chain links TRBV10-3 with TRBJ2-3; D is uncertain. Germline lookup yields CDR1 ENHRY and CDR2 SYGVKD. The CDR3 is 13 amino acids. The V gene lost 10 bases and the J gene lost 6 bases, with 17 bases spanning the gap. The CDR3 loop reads CATVGPITDTQYF. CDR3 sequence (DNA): TGTGCCACCGTCGGGCCAATCACTGATACGCAGTATTTT.

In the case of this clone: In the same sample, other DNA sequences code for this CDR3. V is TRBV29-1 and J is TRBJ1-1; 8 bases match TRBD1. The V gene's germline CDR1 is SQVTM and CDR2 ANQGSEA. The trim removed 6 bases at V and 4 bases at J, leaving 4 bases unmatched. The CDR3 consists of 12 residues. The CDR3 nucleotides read TGCAGCGTAAACAGGGGGGGCACTGAAGCTTTCTTT. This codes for CSVNRGGTEAFF.